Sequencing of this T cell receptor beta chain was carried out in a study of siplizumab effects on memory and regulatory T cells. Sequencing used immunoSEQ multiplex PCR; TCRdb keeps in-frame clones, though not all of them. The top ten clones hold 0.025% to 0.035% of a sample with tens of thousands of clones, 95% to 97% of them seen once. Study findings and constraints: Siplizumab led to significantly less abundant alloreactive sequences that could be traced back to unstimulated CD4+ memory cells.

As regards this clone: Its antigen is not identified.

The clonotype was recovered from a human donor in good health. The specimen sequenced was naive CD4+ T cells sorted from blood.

CDR3 loop: CASSSRLSSGSTDTQYF. As DNA, the CDR3 is TGTGCCAGCAGCTCTCGGCTATCTAGCGGAAGCACAGATACGCAGTATTTT. The chain employs TRBV7-2 and TRBJ2-3; 7 bases are a match to TRBD2. From germline, CDR1 is SGHTA and CDR2 FQGNSA. This CDR3 region has 17 residues. J lost 0 bases, V lost 4 bases, and 10 bases had no gene match.